These 26 T cell receptor beta chains were all obtained from the same sample, sequenced in a study of identical twins. Each CDR3 protein is one row after TCRdb ran MiXCR on the 5' RACE reads. The sample has a few hundred thousand distinct CDR3 sequences, 13% to 15% seen once. These data also featured in a second study, about yellow fever vaccine responses in identical twins.

The sequenced sample was CD4+ T cells sorted from blood. These TCRs come from a young woman in good health.

This clonotype was recorded a few times. The chain is built from TRBV7-8 and TRBJ2-5; D remains unclear. The CDR3 has 14 amino acids. In germline, CDR1 is SGHVS, CDR2 FQNEAQ. V dropped 4 bases and J dropped 5 bases, with 14 bases sitting between them. CDR3 sequence: CASSSRFSWETQYF. Written as DNA, the CDR3 is TGTGCCAGCAGCTCCCGTTTTAGTTGGGAGACCCAGTACTTC.

J is TRBJ2-3 and V is TRBV4-1, with D maybe TRBD2 (6 bases). Between the trimmed V and J ends, which lost 3 bases and 3 bases, there was a span of 19 bases. This CDR3 has 17 residues. Germline-derived CDR1 and CDR2 are MGHRA and YSYEKL. DNA for the CDR3: TGCGCCAGCAGCCAGCTACCGCGGGGATCCCCAACAGATACGCAGTATTTT. It specifies CASSQLPRGSPTDTQYF.

J is TRBJ2-7 and V is TRBV4-1, with 9 bases aligning to TRBD2. V shed 4 bases, J shed 0 bases, and the junction held 4 bases outside the gene matches. Germline values: CDR1 MGHRA, CDR2 YSYEKL. This CDR3 region has 15 residues. CDR3 sequence: CASSPSGRFSYEQYF. Written as DNA, the CDR3 is TGCGCCAGCAGCCCAAGCGGGAGGTTCTCCTACGAGCAGTACTTC.

The V gene is TRBV6-1, the J gene TRBJ1-2; 9 bases map to TRBD1. V lost 6 bases and J lost 5; bases outside the gene matches: 7. The CDR3 spans 14 residues. CDR1 and CDR2 from the germline V gene are MNHNS and SASEGT. The CDR3 DNA reads as TGTGCCAGCAGCAGACAGGGGGTTGGGTATGGCTACACCTTC. Translation: CASSRQGVGYGYTF.

This clonotype has ten or more counts. The chain uses TRBV7-9 and TRBJ2-3; 7 bases are shared with TRBD1. CDR3 length: 15 amino acids. After removal of 5 bases from V and 1 base from J, the junction contained 6 bases not matched to a gene. The germline CDR1 and CDR2 sequences are SEHNR and FQNEAQ (reference sequence). The CDR3 loop reads CASSEGGRGTDTQYF. The CDR3 nucleotides are TGTGCCAGCAGCGAAGGGGGCCGGGGCACAGATACGCAGTATTTT. The variable domain in full, with the rest retrieved from reference TRBV7-9 and TRBJ2-3, is DTGVSQNPRHKITKRGQNVTFRCDPISEHNRLYWYRQTLGQGPEFLTYFQNEAQLEKSRLLSDRFSAERPKGSFSTLEIQRTEQGDSAMYLCASSEGGRGTDTQYFGPGTRLTVL.

This clonotype occurred a few times. The J gene is TRBJ2-1, the V gene TRBV11-2, with a possible D match to TRBD2 (6 bases). The CDR3 consists of 17 residues. Germline loops: CDR1 SGHAT, CDR2 FQNNGV. Trimming left V 5 bases short and J 4 bases short, with 21 bases between. The CDR3 is CASSPAGRDRRYNEQFF. CDR3 in DNA: TGTGCCAGCAGCCCAGCGGGCCGGGACCGCCGATACAATGAGCAGTTCTTC.

This clonotype showed up just a few times. The rearrangement uses TRBV3-1 and TRBJ2-7, with TRBD1 as a possible D gene (6 bases). The CDR3 length is 16 residues. Germline CDR1 and CDR2: LGHDT and YNNKEL (reference sequence). V shed 2 bases and J shed 3 bases, with 17 bases lying between them. CDR3: CASSQRAQGAFYEQYF. The CDR3 bases are TGTGCCAGCAGCCAACGCGCACAGGGAGCCTTCTACGAGCAGTACTTC.

The V gene is TRBV4-1, the J gene TRBJ1-4; no clear D gene. V was trimmed by 1 base and J by 0 bases, leaving 18 bases between them. CDR3 size: 19 residues. The germline CDR1 and CDR2 sequences are MGHRA and YSYEKL. The CDR3 region has the DNA TGCGCCAGCAGCCAAGTCAAATACCCTCCCCCAGCAACTAATGAAAAACTGTTTTTT. This translates into CASSQVKYPPPATNEKLFF.

This clonotype came up a few times. This sequence joins TRBV2 and TRBJ2-3; maybe TRBD2 (6 bases). This CDR3 is 14 amino acids long. Germline loops: CDR1 SNHLY, CDR2 FYNNEI. V gave up 11 bases and J gave up 2 bases, with 17 bases separating them. The CDR3: CAGLPGLPTDTQYF. CDR3 DNA: TGTGCCGGCCTCCCGGGACTCCCCACAGATACGCAGTATTTT.

The chain uses TRBV5-1 and TRBJ2-1, with D possibly matching TRBD1 (6 bases). The germline CDR1 and CDR2 sequences are SGHRS and YFSETQ. V was shortened by 7 bases and J by 5 bases, with 19 bases between the two germline ends. The CDR3 covers 15 residues. CDR3 sequence: CASGSNWGPDNEQFF. The CDR3 nucleotides are TGCGCCAGCGGGTCTAATTGGGGGCCCGACAATGAGCAGTTCTTC. Using reference TRBV5-1 and TRBJ2-1 for the parts outside the CDR3, the full variable domain is KAGVTQTPRYLIKTRGQQVTLSCSPISGHRSVSWYQQTPGQGLQFLFEYFSETQRNKGNFPGRFSGRQFSNSRSEMNVSTLELGDSALYLCASGSNWGPDNEQFFGPGTRLTVL.

This clonotype was detected a few times. The rearrangement uses TRBV6-1 and TRBJ2-3; D may be TRBD1 (5 bases). V was cut by 8 bases and J by 0 bases, with 15 bases left in between. The germline V gene encodes CDR1 MNHNS and CDR2 SASEGT. The CDR3 is 15 amino acids. The CDR3 loop reads CASARTQPSTDTQYF. CDR3 nucleotide sequence: TGTGCCAGCGCCCGGACACAACCTAGCACAGATACGCAGTATTTT.

The chain couples TRBV10-3 to TRBJ2-1; 8 bases are shared with TRBD1. This CDR3 contains 13 residues. The trim removed 10 bases at V and 5 bases at J, leaving 7 bases unmatched. Germline assignment: CDR1 ENHRY and CDR2 SYGVKD. The CDR3 DNA follows: TGTGCCAACTCGGGACAGGTGGACAATGAGCAGTTCTTC. Translated: CANSGQVDNEQFF.

The chain recombines TRBV7-2 with TRBJ2-3, with a tentative D call TRBD2 (5 bases). Trimming cost V 1 base and J 4 bases, with 12 bases left between them. CDR3 length equals 15 residues. Germline V gene lookup returns CDR1 SGHTA and CDR2 FQGNSA. As DNA, the CDR3 is TGTGCCAGCAGCTTAGGGCTAGCAAGCCCAGATACGCAGTATTTT. Protein product: CASSLGLASPDTQYF.

This clonotype has a count of ten or more. The J gene is TRBJ2-2, the V gene TRBV15; 7 nucleotides match TRBD1. This CDR3 comprises 15 residues. Germline V CDR1 and CDR2: LNHNV, YYDKDF (reference sequence). Trimming cost V 3 bases and J 3 bases; bases outside gene matches: 4. DNA for the CDR3: TGTGCCACCAGCAGGGGCGACAGGGACACCGGGGAGCTGTTTTTT. This translates into CATSRGDRDTGELFF.

DNA for the CDR3: TGTGCCGGCCGAGGGACAGCCAACACCGGGGAGCTGTTTTTT. Its protein is CAGRGTANTGELFF. The chain recombines TRBV7-8 with TRBJ2-2; 7 bases match TRBD1. In germline, CDR1 is SGHVS, CDR2 FQNEAQ. With V trimmed by 11 bases and J by 2 bases, 8 bases remained unmatched. This CDR3 region has 14 residues. Complete variable domain (other parts from reference TRBV7-8 and TRBJ2-2): GAGVSQSPRYKVAKRGQDVALRCDPISGHVSLFWYQQALGQGPEFLTYFQNEAQLDKSGLPSDRFFAERPEGSVSTLKIQRTQQEDSAVYLCAGRGTANTGELFFGEGSRLTVL.

The chain recombines TRBV12-3 or TRBV12-4 with TRBJ2-7; 7 bases align to TRBD1. Losses at the gene ends were 5 bases for V and 0 bases for J; bases not matched to a gene: 10. The CDR3 has 16 residues. CDR3 region: CASSLSVGGGSYEQYF. The CDR3 nucleotides read TGTGCCAGCAGTCTATCGGTAGGGGGCGGCTCCTACGAGCAGTACTTC.

The V gene is TRBV12-3 or TRBV12-4, the J gene TRBJ1-5; D possibly corresponds to TRBD1 (6 bases). Trimming took off 3 bases at V and 5 bases at J, with 11 bases between the two ends. The CDR3 spans 14 residues. This chain's CDR3 is CASSLMGADQPQHF. As DNA, the CDR3 is TGTGCCAGCAGTTTGATGGGGGCCGATCAGCCCCAGCATTTT.

V is TRBV10-3 and J is TRBJ2-3, with D maybe TRBD2 (5 bases). CDR3 length: 13 residues. V was trimmed by 3 bases and J by 4 bases, leaving 8 bases between them. Germline V lookup: CDR1 ENHRY, CDR2 SYGVKD. CDR3 sequence: CAISDSSPDTQYF. CDR3 in DNA: TGTGCCATCAGTGACTCTAGCCCAGATACGCAGTATTTT.

This clonotype was seen a few times. The chain carries TRBV11-1 and TRBJ2-7, with 13 nucleotides matching TRBD2. Germline values: CDR1 SGHAT, CDR2 FQDESV (reference sequence). CDR3 length equals 17 residues. J was trimmed by 3 bases and V by 1 base; bases with no gene match: 6. The DNA of the CDR3 is TGTGCCAGCAGCTTAGGCTGGGGACTAGCGGGGAACTACGAGCAGTACTTC. Its protein is CASSLGWGLAGNYEQYF. Full variable domain (outside the CDR3, taken from reference TRBV11-1 and TRBJ2-7): EAEVAQSPRYKITEKSQAVAFWCDPISGHATLYWYRQILGQGPELLVQFQDESVVDDSQLPKDRFSAERLKGVDSTLKIQPAELGDSAMYLCASSLGWGLAGNYEQYFGPGTRLTVT.

The chain recombines TRBV24-1 with TRBJ2-3; 10 nucleotides match TRBD1. After removal of 3 bases from V and 0 bases from J, the junction contained 5 bases not matched to a gene. There are 17 residues in the CDR3. Germline V gives CDR1 KGHDR, CDR2 SFDVKD. The CDR3: CATSDPGTGASTDTQYF. The CDR3 DNA follows: TGTGCCACCAGTGATCCCGGGACAGGGGCTAGCACAGATACGCAGTATTTT.

CDR3 loop: CASSLARGFPYNEQFF. The CDR3 coding sequence is TGTGCCAGCAGCTTGGCCAGGGGTTTCCCCTACAATGAGCAGTTCTTC. This chain joins TRBV5-8 and TRBJ2-1; D may be TRBD1 (6 bases). Germline V gives CDR1 SGHTS, CDR2 YDEGEE. CDR3 length: 16 amino acids. Between the trimmed V and J ends, which lost 0 bases and 2 bases, there was a span of 12 bases.

The V and J genes are TRBV18 and TRBJ2-5; D is perhaps TRBD2 (5 bases). This CDR3 region has 14 residues. The germline V and J ends were trimmed by 2 bases and 2 bases, with 9 bases remaining between them. Germline-derived CDR1 and CDR2 are KGHSH and LQKENI. The CDR3 DNA is TGTGCCAGCTCACCAATGACGGGACAAGAGACCCAGTACTTC. Protein product: CASSPMTGQETQYF.

This clonotype was counted a few times. The chain joins TRBV28 to TRBJ2-7; 10 bases align to TRBD1. The V and J ends lost 4 bases and 6 bases, in that order; junction bases with no gene match: 6. The germline V gene has CDR1 MDHEN and CDR2 SYDVKM. The length of the CDR3 is 14 residues. CDR3 in DNA: TGTGCCAGCAGTTGGGGGACAGGGGCAAGCGAGCAGTACGTC. This codes for CASSWGTGASEQYV.

This clonotype has a handful of counts. The chain is built from TRBV6-1 and TRBJ2-5, with D possibly being TRBD1 (6 bases). This CDR3 region has 14 residues. Trimming took off 10 bases at V and 5 bases at J, with 20 bases between the two ends. Looked up from germline, CDR1 is MNHNS and CDR2 is SASEGT. The CDR3 protein is CAIPGIQGRETQYF. CDR3 bases: TGTGCCATCCCCGGCATACAGGGTCGGGAGACCCAGTACTTC.

This sequence joins TRBV12-3 or TRBV12-4 and TRBJ2-1; D is possibly TRBD1 (6 bases). Trimming pared 3 bases from V and 0 bases from J, leaving 9 bases between. The CDR3 runs 15 residues. CDR3 nucleotide sequence: TGTGCCAGCAGTTTTGAGGGACACTCCTACAATGAGCAGTTCTTC. This gives the protein CASSFEGHSYNEQFF.

This clonotype was detected only a few times. The chain carries TRBV28 and TRBJ2-5; 12 bases are shared with TRBD2. CDR3 length equals 18 residues. Trimming cost V 4 bases and J 5 bases; bases outside gene matches: 14. Germline assignment: CDR1 MDHEN and CDR2 SYDVKM. Here the CDR3 reads CASSYNGLAGTGVETQYF. As DNA, the CDR3 is TGTGCCAGCAGTTACAACGGACTAGCGGGAACAGGGGTGGAGACCCAGTACTTC. Based on the CDR3 plus reference TRBV28 and TRBJ2-5, the full variable domain is DVKVTQSSRYLVKRTGEKVFLECVQDMDHENMFWYRQDPGLGLRLIYFSYDVKMKEKGDIPEGYSVSREKKERFSLILESASTNQTSMYLCASSYNGLAGTGVETQYFGPGTRLLVL.